The 20 T cell receptor beta chains in this list originate from one sample, sequenced in a study of blood T cell repertoires in COVID-19. This table comes from immunoSEQ multiplex PCR, and its TCRdb copy is limited to in-frame clones, with some not included. The table shows a few hundred thousand clones, with about 85% occurring only once. Source material: PBMCs or T cells enriched from blood (not recorded which). The receptors here all came from a woman aged 50 to 60 who had been exposed to COVID-19.

Here the CDR3 DNA reads TGTGCCAGCGGCGACAGGGGTCAAGAGACCCAGTACTTC. This translates into CASGDRGQETQYF. J is TRBJ2-5 and V is TRBV7-9; TRBD1 aligns across 8 bases. V lost 8 bases, J lost 2 bases, and 4 bases stayed unmatched. From germline, CDR1 is SEHNR and CDR2 FQNEAQ (reference sequence). The CDR3 consists of 13 residues. The complete variable domain, with remaining parts taken from reference TRBV7-9 and TRBJ2-5, reads DTGVSQNPRHKITKRGQNVTFRCDPISEHNRLYWYRQTLGQGPEFLTYFQNEAQLEKSRLLSDRFSAERPKGSFSTLEIQRTEQGDSAMYLCASGDRGQETQYFGPGTRLLVL.

The V gene is TRBV19, the J gene TRBJ1-5; 9 bases align to TRBD1. The V gene end was trimmed by 5 bases and the J gene end by 7 bases; junction bases not matched to a gene: 12. The CDR3 spans 16 residues. Germline V lookup: CDR1 LNHDA, CDR2 SQIVND (reference sequence). The CDR3, as DNA: TGTGCCAGTAGTGTGGTTGGGACAGGGTTGATGCAGCCCCAGCATTTT. Amino acids: CASSVVGTGLMQPQHF.

The chain combines TRBV19 with TRBJ1-5; maybe TRBD1 (6 bases). Germline values: CDR1 LNHDA, CDR2 SQIVND (reference sequence). This CDR3 region has 12 residues. V gave up 4 bases and J gave up 6 bases, with 7 bases separating them. The CDR3 loop reads CASSRGGQPQHF. CDR3 in DNA: TGTGCCAGTAGTAGAGGGGGTCAGCCCCAGCATTTT. Supplemented by reference TRBV19 and TRBJ1-5, the full variable domain reads DGGITQSPKYLFRKEGQNVTLSCEQNLNHDAMYWYRQDPGQGLRLIYYSQIVNDFQKGDIAEGYSVSREKKESFPLTVTSAQKNPTAFYLCASSRGGQPQHFGDGTRLSIL.

This clone has a single count. J is TRBJ1-5 and V is TRBV18; weak D call: TRBD1 (5 bases). The CDR3 has 16 residues. Germline V gene data show CDR1 as KGHSH and CDR2 as LQKENI. Trimming removed 3 bases from V and 5 bases from J, with 17 bases in between. The CDR3, as DNA: TGTGCCAGCTCACCCTTCGGTCAGGGCTCGTATCAGCCCCAGCATTTT. It codes for CASSPFGQGSYQPQHF.

The J gene is TRBJ2-2, the V gene TRBV27, with 8 bases aligning to TRBD2. The V gene end was trimmed by 2 bases and the J gene end by 4 bases; junction bases not matched to a gene: 3. Germline V lookup: CDR1 MNHEY, CDR2 SMNVEV (reference sequence). The CDR3 extends over 15 amino acids. The CDR3 DNA reads as TGTGCCAGCAGTTTAGCGGGGGGCGCCACCGGGGAGCTGTTTTTT. This translates into CASSLAGGATGELFF.

The chain uses TRBV5-8 and TRBJ1-3, with D tentatively TRBD1 (6 bases). Per the germline V gene, CDR1 is SGHTS and CDR2 is YDEGEE. Trimming took off 5 bases at V and 7 bases at J, with 16 bases between the two ends. There are 14 residues in the CDR3. The CDR3 DNA reads TGTGCCAGCAGGGCCAGATGGACAGATAACACCATATATTTT. Translated: CASRARWTDNTIYF.

This chain links TRBV6-5 with TRBJ2-7; TRBD1 aligns across 8 bases. With V trimmed by 8 bases and J by 2 bases, 5 bases remained unmatched. CDR3 length equals 13 residues. Germline CDR1 is MNHEY and CDR2 is SVGAGI. The CDR3 sequence: CASETGAAYEQYF. Here the CDR3 DNA reads TGTGCCAGCGAGACAGGGGCAGCCTACGAGCAGTACTTC.

The CDR3 loop is CASSFVAVGGGGTQYF. The CDR3 DNA is TGTGCCAGCAGTTTCGTGGCTGTTGGAGGTGGTGGGACCCAGTACTTC. The V call is TRBV28, the J call TRBJ2-5; a weak D match, TRBD2 (5 bases). The CDR3 length is 16 residues. Trimming took 3 bases from V and 7 from J, leaving 21 bases between them. Germline V CDR1 and CDR2: MDHEN, SYDVKM.

This clone was observed a few times. The V call is TRBV5-1, the J call TRBJ2-7; the D gene is possibly TRBD1 (6 bases). The CDR3 contains 16 residues. Germline assignment: CDR1 SGHRS and CDR2 YFSETQ. V was shortened by 2 bases and J by 3 bases, with 18 bases between the two germline ends. The CDR3 DNA sequence: TGCGCCAGCAGCTTTTTCACAGGGCTTGGATTCTACGAGCAGTACTTC. Its protein is CASSFFTGLGFYEQYF.

The gene calls are TRBV7-2 and TRBJ2-5, with 10 bases lining up with TRBD2. CDR3 length: 17 residues. V lost 3 bases to trimming and J lost 1 base; unmatched junction nucleotides: 8. Germline V CDR1 and CDR2: SGHTA, FQGNSA. The chain's CDR3 is CASSLRPSGGPQETQYF. As DNA, the CDR3 is TGTGCCAGCAGCTTGAGGCCTAGCGGGGGTCCCCAAGAGACCCAGTACTTC. Full variable domain (missing parts from reference TRBV7-2 and TRBJ2-5): GAGVSQSPSNKVTEKGKDVELRCDPISGHTALYWYRQSLGQGLEFLIYFQGNSAPDKSGLPSDRFSAERTGGSVSTLTIQRTQQEDSAVYLCASSLRPSGGPQETQYFGPGTRLLVL.

This chain connects TRBV7-2 to TRBJ1-6, with 9 bases aligning to TRBD1. Germline values: CDR1 SGHTA, CDR2 FQGNSA. With 5 bases clipped from V and 0 bases from J, the junction kept 8 bases outside the gene matches. CDR3 length equals 18 residues. CDR3 DNA sequence: TGTGCCAGCAGCCTAATGGGACAGGGAAGCTCCTATAATTCACCCCTCCACTTT. Translated, it gives CASSLMGQGSSYNSPLHF.

The genes are TRBV4-3 and TRBJ1-1, with unresolved D. The germline CDR1 and CDR2 sequences are LGHNA and YSLEER. This CDR3 has 14 residues. Trimming removed 3 bases from V and 1 base from J, with 9 bases in between. CDR3 in DNA: TGCGCCAGCAGCCATGTCCGCAGGAACACTGAAGCTTTCTTT. This encodes CASSHVRRNTEAFF.

The chain combines TRBV18 with TRBJ2-5, with 7 positions matching TRBD1. The CDR3 spans 14 residues. Per the germline V gene, CDR1 is KGHSH and CDR2 is LQKENI. V trimming: 3 bases; J trimming: 1 base; junction bases outside the gene matches: 2. CDR3 in amino acids: CASSPWDSQETQYF. CDR3 DNA: TGTGCCAGCTCACCTTGGGACAGCCAAGAGACCCAGTACTTC.

The chain links TRBV5-1 to TRBJ2-3; 16 bases fit TRBD2. There are 17 residues in the CDR3. Germline-derived CDR1 and CDR2 are SGHRS and YFSETQ. V gave up 4 bases and J gave up 6 bases; unmatched junction bases: 8. The CDR3 region is CASSEGTSGGARDTQYF. CDR3 bases: TGCGCCAGCAGCGAGGGGACTAGCGGGGGGGCGAGGGATACGCAGTATTTT.

The gene calls are TRBV3-1 (or the pseudogene TRBV3-2) and TRBJ1-2; 8 bases map to TRBD1. The CDR3 has 15 residues. Germline V gene data show CDR1 as LGHDT and CDR2 as YNNKEL (reference sequence). V lost 4 bases and J lost 0; bases outside the gene matches: 4. This CDR3 reads CASSLGQGANYGYTF. The CDR3 region has the DNA TGTGCCAGCAGCCTAGGACAGGGAGCTAACTATGGCTACACCTTC.

This clone is a singleton in its sample. The V call is TRBV5-4, the J call TRBJ1-1; 9 bases line up with TRBD1. Trimming at V came to 4 bases and at J to 8 bases, leaving 9 bases not matched to a gene. Germline V gives CDR1 SGHNT, CDR2 YYREEE (reference sequence). This CDR3 is 14 amino acids long. This chain's CDR3 is CASSRGPGQGEAFF. The CDR3, as DNA: TGTGCCAGCAGCCGCGGTCCGGGACAGGGAGAAGCTTTCTTT.

This chain joins TRBV7-8 and TRBJ2-2; 7 positions match TRBD1. The CDR3 length is 15 residues. With V trimmed by 6 bases and J by 4 bases, 8 bases remained unmatched. Germline V CDR1 and CDR2: SGHVS, FQNEAQ. Here the CDR3 DNA reads TGTGCCAGCAGTTCAGGAAGACAGGGCACCGGGGAGCTGTTTTTT. It specifies CASSSGRQGTGELFF.

The chain carries TRBV11-1 and TRBJ1-4; unclear D gene. The V gene's germline CDR1 is SGHAT and CDR2 FQDESV (reference sequence). This CDR3 comprises 15 residues. V shed 5 bases and J shed 5 bases, with 15 bases lying between them. CDR3 sequence: CASSHSLGSNEKLFF. The CDR3 coding sequence is TGTGCCAGCAGCCACAGCCTCGGCTCGAATGAAAAACTGTTTTTT.

The chain links TRBV28 to TRBJ1-1; 10 positions agree with TRBD1. CDR3 length: 17 residues. The V segment lost 5 bases and the J segment 2 bases; nucleotides outside the gene matches: 11. The germline gives CDR1 MDHEN, CDR2 SYDVKM. The CDR3 spells CASSPPTGQGTNTEAFF. The CDR3 region has the DNA TGTGCCAGCAGTCCACCAACGGGACAGGGGACTAACACTGAAGCTTTCTTT. The whole variable domain, filled in from reference TRBV28 and TRBJ1-1, reads DVKVTQSSRYLVKRTGEKVFLECVQDMDHENMFWYRQDPGLGLRLIYFSYDVKMKEKGDIPEGYSVSREKKERFSLILESASTNQTSMYLCASSPPTGQGTNTEAFFGQGTRLTVV.

The rearrangement uses TRBV30 and TRBJ2-5; TRBD1 agrees at 9 bases. The CDR3 is 13 amino acids. Per the germline V gene, CDR1 is GTSNPN and CDR2 is SVGIG (reference sequence). The V and J ends lost 4 bases and 1 base, in that order; junction bases with no gene match: 1. As DNA, the CDR3 is TGTGCCTGGAAGGGACAGGGCCAAGAGACCCAGTACTTC. Protein sequence: CAWKGQGQETQYF.